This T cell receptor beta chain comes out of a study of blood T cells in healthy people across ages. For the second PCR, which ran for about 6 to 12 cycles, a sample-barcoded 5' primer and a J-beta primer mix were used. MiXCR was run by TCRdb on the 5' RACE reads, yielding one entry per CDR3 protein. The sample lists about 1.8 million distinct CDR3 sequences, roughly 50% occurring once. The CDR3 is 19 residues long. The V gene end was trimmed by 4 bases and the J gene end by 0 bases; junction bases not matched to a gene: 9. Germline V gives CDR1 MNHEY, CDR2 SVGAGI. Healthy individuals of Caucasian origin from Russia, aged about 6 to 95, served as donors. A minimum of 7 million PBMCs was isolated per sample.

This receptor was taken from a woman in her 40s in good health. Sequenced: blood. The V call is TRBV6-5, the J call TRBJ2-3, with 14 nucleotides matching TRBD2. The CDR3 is CASSSGLAGEWASTDTQYF. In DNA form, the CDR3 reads TGTGCCAGCAGTTCGGGACTAGCGGGAGAATGGGCTAGCACAGATACGCAGTATTTT.